These 21 T cell receptor beta chains share one sample of origin, sequenced in a study of CD8 T cells in ankylosing spondylitis. Each CDR3 protein is one row after TCRdb ran MiXCR on the 5' RACE reads. The sample contains hundreds of thousands of distinct CDR3 sequences, around 20% of which appear only once. The specimen sequenced was blood, either unsorted or a sorted T cell fraction (not recorded which). The source of these receptors is a male donor with ankylosing spondylitis or in good health (not recorded which).

This sequence joins TRBV14 and TRBJ2-2; D remains ambiguous. Germline-derived CDR1 and CDR2 are SGHDN and FVKESK. CDR3 size: 13 residues. Trimming took 5 bases from V and 5 from J, leaving 9 bases between them. The CDR3 loop is CASSRVMTGELFF. The DNA of the CDR3 is TGTGCCAGCAGCAGGGTAATGACCGGGGAGCTGTTTTTT.

J is TRBJ2-3 and V is TRBV4-2; the match to TRBD2 covers 14 bases. Germline V gene data show CDR1 as LGHNA and CDR2 as YNFKEQ. V dropped 2 bases and J dropped 1; count of bases not matched to a gene: 11. This CDR3 region has 20 residues. The CDR3, as DNA: TGTGCCAGCAGCCAAACTCTGCGACTAGCGGGGGGGAAACGCACAGATACGCAGTATTTT. It is translated as CASSQTLRLAGGKRTDTQYF.

V usage is TRBV7-9 and J usage is TRBJ2-5; TRBD1 agrees at 8 bases. Germline assignment: CDR1 SEHNR and CDR2 FQNEAQ (reference sequence). The CDR3 is made up of 16 amino acids. V dropped 0 bases and J dropped 3; count of bases not matched to a gene: 6. The CDR3 loop reads CASSLAGQGGKETQYF. Written as DNA, the CDR3 is TGTGCCAGCAGCTTAGCCGGACAGGGAGGAAAAGAGACCCAGTACTTC.

The V call is TRBV20-1, the J call TRBJ1-1, with D maybe TRBD1 (5 bases). The V end lost 0 bases, the J end lost 2 bases, and 19 bases lay between the germline ends. The germline V gene has CDR1 DFQATT and CDR2 SNEGSKA (reference sequence). The CDR3 spans 17 residues. The CDR3 nucleotides read TGCAGTGCTAGAGATCTGAAGGGACTTAGCCAAAACACTGAAGCTTTCTTT. It translates to CSARDLKGLSQNTEAFF.

This clonotype was detected once. V is TRBV12-3 or TRBV12-4 and J is TRBJ2-3, with D unclear. CDR3 length equals 11 residues. Trimming took off 6 bases at V and 3 bases at J, with 4 bases between the two ends. The CDR3 region has the DNA TGTGCCAGCAGAGCTACAGATACGCAGTATTTT. This translates into CASRATDTQYF.

This clonotype was recorded a few times. The gene calls are TRBV5-6 and TRBJ1-2; no clear D gene. Germline V CDR1 and CDR2: SGHDT, YYEEEE. The CDR3 consists of 14 residues. Trimming removed 0 bases at V and 9 bases at J, with 15 bases between. CDR3 sequence reads: CASSLVRQAQRYTF. The CDR3 nucleotides are TGTGCCAGCAGCTTGGTTAGGCAGGCTCAGCGCTACACCTTC.

The J gene is TRBJ2-1, the V gene TRBV6-6; D is unclear. The V and J ends lost 8 bases and 0 bases respectively, with 8 bases between them. CDR3 length: 13 amino acids. CDR1 is MNHNY, CDR2 SVGAGI, per germline (reference sequence). The CDR3 reads CASGLSSYNEQFF. CDR3 DNA: TGTGCCAGCGGCCTGAGCTCCTACAATGAGCAGTTCTTC.

Only a few counts were recorded for this clonotype. This chain joins TRBV11-1 and TRBJ2-3; TRBD2 matches 10 bases. The CDR3 consists of 19 residues. The junction had 15 bases not matched to a gene; V was cut back by 0 bases and J by 6 bases. Germline lookup yields CDR1 SGHAT and CDR2 FQDESV (reference sequence). DNA for the CDR3: TGTGCCAGCAGCTTAGCGAGGGTTCTAGCGGGGGCCACCGTGGATACGCAGTATTTT. This sequence encodes CASSLARVLAGATVDTQYF.

This clonotype has more than one count but fewer than ten. The chain is built from TRBV24-1 and TRBJ2-3; D is ambiguous. With 5 bases removed from V and 6 bases from J, the gap between germline ends came to 14 bases. CDR3 length: 14 residues. Germline CDR1 reads KGHDR; CDR2 reads SFDVKD. The CDR3 loop is CATSGPRLADTQYF. Written as DNA, the CDR3 is TGTGCCACCAGTGGCCCTCGACTGGCGGATACGCAGTATTTT.

This chain joins TRBV12-3 or TRBV12-4 and TRBJ1-6; TRBD1 agrees at 8 bases. The V gene end was trimmed by 6 bases and the J gene end by 1 base; junction bases not matched to a gene: 2. The CDR3 runs to 15 residues. CDR3: CASRTGGSYNSPLHF. The CDR3 region has the DNA TGTGCCAGCAGAACAGGGGGGTCCTATAATTCACCCCTCCACTTT.

The chain joins TRBV28 to TRBJ2-5, with TRBD2 matching over 8 bases. V gave up 9 bases and J gave up 3 bases; unmatched junction bases: 9. The V gene's germline CDR1 is MDHEN and CDR2 SYDVKM. The CDR3 is 14 amino acids. The CDR3 here is CASGVAGYEETQYF. In DNA, the CDR3 is TGTGCCAGTGGGGTAGCGGGGTACGAAGAGACCCAGTACTTC.

This chain joins TRBV5-1 and TRBJ2-3; unclear D gene. Trimming removed 0 bases from V and 8 bases from J, with 13 bases in between. Germline V gene sequence: CDR1 SGHRS, CDR2 YFSETQ. CDR3 length: 14 amino acids. The DNA for the CDR3 is TGCGCCAGCAGCTTGGGGGTCGGGTTAGGTACGCAGTATTTT. This encodes CASSLGVGLGTQYF.

A remark on this clonotype: A read error is possible here, since a much larger clone lies one base away. The V call is TRBV2, the J call TRBJ2-3; no definite D call. Germline V gives CDR1 SNHLY, CDR2 FYNNEI. The CDR3 loop spans 12 amino acids. The germline V and J ends were trimmed by 5 bases and 2 bases, with 5 bases remaining between them. The CDR3 nucleotides read TGTGCCAGCAGTCAAAACACAGATACGCAGTATTTT. Amino acids: CASSQNTDTQYF.

In this sample, this clonotype turned up a few times. V is TRBV5-5 and J is TRBJ2-1, with TRBD1 identical over 7 bases. The CDR3 is made up of 16 amino acids. J gave up 0 bases and V 3 bases, and 6 bases lay outside the gene matches. Looked up from germline, CDR1 is SGHKS and CDR2 is YYEKEE (reference sequence). CDR3 DNA: TGTGCCAGCAGCTCCTTTGGGGACAGCTCCTACAATGAGCAGTTCTTC. It specifies CASSSFGDSSYNEQFF.

Only a few counts were recorded for this clonotype. This chain uses TRBV15 with TRBJ1-3, with 9 bases aligning to TRBD1. In germline, CDR1 is LNHNV, CDR2 YYDKDF (reference sequence). The CDR3 spans 15 residues. V shed 3 bases, J shed 3 bases, and the junction held 3 bases outside the gene matches. CDR3 DNA: TGTGCCACCAGCAGCACAGGGGGCTATGGAAACACCATATATTTT. It encodes CATSSTGGYGNTIYF.

This clonotype has just a few counts. The chain couples TRBV4-1 to TRBJ2-1, with TRBD2 as a possible D gene (7 bases). The germline V gene encodes CDR1 MGHRA and CDR2 YSYEKL. This CDR3 has 20 residues. V lost 0 bases, J lost 8 bases, and 29 bases lay in between. DNA of the CDR3: TGCGCCAGCAGCCAAGAGGGACGGGGGGCCCTTCTCACCGATATTGATGAGCAGTTCTTC. It encodes CASSQEGRGALLTDIDEQFF.

This clonotype has just a few counts. This rearrangement joins TRBV4-1 to TRBJ2-2; D not certain. Trimming cost V 2 bases and J 0 bases, with 16 bases left between them. This CDR3 has 18 amino acids. Germline assignment: CDR1 MGHRA and CDR2 YSYEKL. Written as DNA, the CDR3 is TGCGCCAGCAGCCAACTACCCGGCGGTATCGCGAACACCGGGGAGCTGTTTTTT. This codes for CASSQLPGGIANTGELFF.

This clonotype occurred many times. The chain recombines TRBV29-1 with TRBJ2-7; D gene unclear. This CDR3 comprises 12 residues. Germline CDR1 reads SQVTM; CDR2 reads ANQGSEA. Trimming took off 1 base at V and 7 bases at J, with 11 bases between the two ends. CDR3 sequence reads: CSVEGRQAEQYF. The CDR3 DNA is TGCAGCGTTGAAGGTCGGCAGGCTGAGCAGTACTTC.

As to this clonotype: An end of the junction does not agree with germline; a read error may underlie this. The chain has TRBV11-1 and TRBJ2-2; TRBD2 matches at 12 bases. Germline lookup yields CDR1 SGHAT and CDR2 FQDESV (reference sequence). The CDR3 contains 20 residues. CDR3 coding DNA: TGTGCCAGCAGTTCAAGTCCCGGGACTAGCGGGCTACTGAACACCAGGGAGCTGTTTTTT. Translation: CASSSSPGTSGLLNTRELFF.

The V gene is TRBV7-2, the J gene TRBJ2-7; D assignment may be TRBD1 or TRBD2 (5 bases each). The germline V gene encodes CDR1 SGHTA and CDR2 FQGNSA. This CDR3 is 13 amino acids long. The V end was cut by 6 bases, the J end by 2 bases, with 11 bases between. DNA for the CDR3: TGTGCCAGCAGATACGGGGCGACCTACGAGCAGTACTTC. Its protein product is CASRYGATYEQYF.

This clonotype was seen more than once but under ten times. The chain joins TRBV25-1 to TRBJ2-1, with no clear D. The CDR3 consists of 11 residues. The germline CDR1 and CDR2 sequences are MGHDK and SYGVNS. CDR3 in amino acids: CAGGEGNEQFF. The CDR3 DNA follows: TGTGCAGGTGGGGAAGGGAATGAGCAGTTCTTC. Supplemented by reference TRBV25-1 and TRBJ2-1, the full variable domain reads EADIYQTPRYLVIGTGKKITLECSQTMGHDKMYWYQQDPGMELHLIHYSYGVNSTEKGDLSSESTVSRIRTEHFPLTLESARPSHTSQYLCAGGEGNEQFFGPGTRLTVL.